Below, one T cell receptor beta chain is given with its context. Its antigen remains unidentified. The V and J ends lost 3 bases and 5 bases, in that order; junction bases with no gene match: 7. The germline V gene has CDR1 SGHNT and CDR2 YYREEE (reference sequence). The CDR3 has 14 residues. The data derive from a study of shared clonotypes between healthy human individuals. Study-wide points: Naive CD4 clonotype sharing across several donors was about 5.3%. Since donors were few, the genetic and exposure-history diversity represented was limited.

CD45RA-negative memory and CD45RA+ naive subsets were split from the CD4+ cells. DNA at 200 ng, approximately 30,000 T cell genomes, went into sorted-subset replicate PCRs. This table comes from immunoSEQ multiplex PCR, and its TCRdb copy is limited to in-frame clones, with some not included. Of some 1,600,000 clones detected, roughly 98% appear once; the ten largest clones hold about 0.42%. This clonotype was sampled from a young man in good health. Input material: naive CD4+ T cells sorted from blood. Subset described: CD45RA+ positively selected. The rearrangement uses TRBV5-4 and TRBJ2-7; 8 bases match TRBD2. Here the CDR3 DNA reads TGTGCCAGCAGCTCACTAGCGGAGCCGCACGAGCAGTACTTC. Translated: CASSSLAEPHEQYF.